The 11 T cell receptor beta chains in this list originate from one sample, sequenced in a study of post-analysis software for immune sequencing data (dated by TCRdb to between 2014 and 2017). These receptors have no known antigen. The library was prepared using PCR. The sequencing machine was an Illumina HiSeq 2500. To reduce PCR and sequencing biases, unique molecular identifiers were built into the TCR beta cDNA libraries. The public sequencing data were trimmed at Q25 with fastp and processed into clonotypes with MiXCR by TCRdb, which kept only in-frame beta chains. CDR3 protein duplicates are merged, each entry listing the most common genes and DNA. In all, the sample holds more than 450,000 distinct CDR3 sequences, and roughly 45% of those were seen once. Of the sample, about 1.5% is held by the ten largest clones. Findings and caveats that apply to the study as a whole: Significantly higher frequencies in patients than in controls were found for a few TRBV segments, including TRBV5-6, TRBV5-1 and TRBV20-1.

Sequencing used blood. The receptor set was obtained from a girl aged 10-17 years with multiple sclerosis.

This clonotype was seen only a few times. The rearrangement joins TRBV12-3 or TRBV12-4 to TRBJ1-4; TRBD1 matches 8 bases. Trimming removed 6 bases from V and 8 bases from J; junction bases left unmatched: 11. The CDR3 has 15 amino acids. The CDR3 coding sequence is TGTGCCAGCAGCTCCAGACAGGGGCGAGGGGAAAAACTGTTTTTT. Translated, it gives CASSSRQGRGEKLFF.

In this sample, this clonotype turned up a few times. The chain uses TRBV12-3 or TRBV12-4 and TRBJ1-1; D gene unclear. Trimming left V 6 bases short and J 1 base short, with 9 bases between. The CDR3 consists of 13 residues. The CDR3 DNA follows: TGTGCCAGCAGCGCACTCGGGAACACTGAAGCTTTCTTT. It is translated as CASSALGNTEAFF.

This chain connects TRBV29-1 to TRBJ2-7, with TRBD2 as a possible D gene (6 bases). The DNA end is more similar to TRBJ2-5, so the J call may be wrong. Germline loops: CDR1 SQVTM, CDR2 ANQGSEA. The CDR3 has 15 amino acids. The CDR3 bases are TGCAGCGTTTGGGGCTGGGGTAGAAGCGGGGAGACCCAGTACTTC. This encodes CSVWGWGRSGETQYF.

This clonotype has a handful of counts. The gene calls are TRBV12-3 or TRBV12-4 and TRBJ2-7; 11 positions agree with TRBD2. CDR3 size: 14 residues. V lost 5 bases to trimming and J lost 4 bases; unmatched junction nucleotides: 4. CDR3 region: CASSPSGGTYEQYF. DNA for the CDR3: TGTGCCAGCAGTCCTAGCGGGGGGACGTACGAGCAGTACTTC.

V is TRBV3-1 and J is TRBJ2-5, with D unresolved. The length of the CDR3 is 14 residues. The V end was cut by 4 bases, the J end by 3 bases, with 12 bases between. Germline-derived CDR1 and CDR2 are LGHDT and YNNKEL (reference sequence). The CDR3 region has the DNA TGTGCCAGCAGCCTCGACTTTACCAAAGAGACCCAGTACTTC. This encodes CASSLDFTKETQYF.

This chain joins TRBV3-1 and TRBJ2-1; D may be TRBD2 (6 bases). CDR3 size: 15 residues. Germline CDR1 is LGHDT and CDR2 is YNNKEL (reference sequence). V was trimmed by 4 bases and J by 7 bases, leaving 17 bases between them. CDR3 nucleotides: TGTGCCAGCAGCCCCGCGGCGGGGATTATGAATGAGCAGTTCTTC. It is translated as CASSPAAGIMNEQFF.

The sample holds a few counts of this clonotype. This rearrangement joins TRBV10-3 to TRBJ2-7; a weak D match, TRBD2 (6 bases). The length of the CDR3 is 15 residues. V was clipped by 9 bases and J by 5 bases, with 23 bases between them. Germline loops: CDR1 ENHRY, CDR2 SYGVKD. CDR3 nucleotides: TGTGCCATTACCAGACGTAGAGCGGGTAAAGACGAGCAGTACTTC. This encodes CAITRRRAGKDEQYF.

This clonotype has ten or more counts. The chain uses TRBV12-3 or TRBV12-4 and TRBJ2-1; 8 nucleotides match TRBD2. This CDR3 spans 16 amino acids. Losses at the gene ends were 2 bases for V and 4 bases for J; bases not matched to a gene: 7. The CDR3 here is CASSLSLTSEYNEQFF. CDR3 nucleotides: TGTGCCAGCAGTTTAAGTTTGACTAGCGAGTACAATGAGCAGTTCTTC.

This clonotype was counted between two and nine times. The chain couples TRBV6-6 to TRBJ1-2; the match to TRBD1 covers 8 bases. The CDR3 sequence is 17 residues long. Unmatched junction bases numbered 20, after V lost 6 bases and J lost 8 bases. The germline CDR1 and CDR2 sequences are MNHNY and SVGAGI (reference sequence). CDR3 sequence: CASSLLISGTGLEGYTF. The CDR3 nucleotides read TGTGCCAGCAGCCTACTGATTTCCGGGACAGGATTAGAGGGCTACACCTTC.

The genes are TRBV7-6 and TRBJ2-5; D unresolved. In germline, CDR1 is SGHVS, CDR2 FNYEAQ. This CDR3 has 15 residues. Trimming stripped 3 bases from V and 11 bases from J, with 22 bases between. In DNA, the CDR3 is TGTGCCAGCAGCTTTACCCGGCACGCCCAGAGACCACAGTACTTC. Protein product: CASSFTRHAQRPQYF.

This clonotype was seen once. The gene calls are TRBV7-9 and TRBJ2-5; D possibly corresponds to TRBD1 (5 bases). V was trimmed by 5 bases and J by 5 bases, leaving 18 bases between them. From germline, CDR1 is SEHNR and CDR2 FQNEAQ (reference sequence). This CDR3 is built from 15 residues. The CDR3 sequence: CASSQPFGAQETQYF. CDR3 bases: TGTGCCAGCAGCCAACCCTTTGGGGCTCAGGAGACCCAGTACTTC.